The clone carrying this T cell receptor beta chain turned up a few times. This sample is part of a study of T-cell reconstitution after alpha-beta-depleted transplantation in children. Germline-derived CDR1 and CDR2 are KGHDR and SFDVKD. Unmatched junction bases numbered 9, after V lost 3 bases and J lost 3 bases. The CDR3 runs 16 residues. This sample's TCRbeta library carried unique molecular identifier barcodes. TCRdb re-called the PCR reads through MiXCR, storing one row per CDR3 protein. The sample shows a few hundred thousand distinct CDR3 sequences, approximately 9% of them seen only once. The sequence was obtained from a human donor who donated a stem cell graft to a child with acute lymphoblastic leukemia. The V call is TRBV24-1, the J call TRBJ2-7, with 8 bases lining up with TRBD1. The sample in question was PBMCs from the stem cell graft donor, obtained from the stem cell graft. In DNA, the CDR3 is TGTGCCACCAGTGATGACCCCGGGACAGGACTCTACGAGCAGTACTTC. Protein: CATSDDPGTGLYEQYF.